This entry describes one T cell receptor beta chain. The same CDR3 also results from other DNA sequences found in this sample. These data belong to a study of shared clonotypes between healthy human individuals. V lost 3 bases, J lost 4 bases, and 8 bases stayed unmatched. This CDR3 comprises 15 residues. Germline V gene sequence: CDR1 SGDLS, CDR2 YYNGEE. Clones were sequenced by immunoSEQ multiplex PCR, and TCRdb holds only the in-frame ones, with some missing. The top ten clones hold 0.13% of a sample with 2 million to 2.5 million clones, 90% to 95% of them seen once. The sample taken for sequencing was naive CD4+ T cells sorted from blood. Subset noted: CD45RA+ positively selected. The chain joins TRBV9 to TRBJ2-3; 7 nucleotides agree with TRBD2. This TCR was sampled from a man between 18 and 35 years old in good health. CDR3 residues: CASSARDYPPDTQYF. Written as DNA, the CDR3 is TGTGCCAGCAGCGCTCGGGACTACCCCCCAGATACGCAGTATTTT.